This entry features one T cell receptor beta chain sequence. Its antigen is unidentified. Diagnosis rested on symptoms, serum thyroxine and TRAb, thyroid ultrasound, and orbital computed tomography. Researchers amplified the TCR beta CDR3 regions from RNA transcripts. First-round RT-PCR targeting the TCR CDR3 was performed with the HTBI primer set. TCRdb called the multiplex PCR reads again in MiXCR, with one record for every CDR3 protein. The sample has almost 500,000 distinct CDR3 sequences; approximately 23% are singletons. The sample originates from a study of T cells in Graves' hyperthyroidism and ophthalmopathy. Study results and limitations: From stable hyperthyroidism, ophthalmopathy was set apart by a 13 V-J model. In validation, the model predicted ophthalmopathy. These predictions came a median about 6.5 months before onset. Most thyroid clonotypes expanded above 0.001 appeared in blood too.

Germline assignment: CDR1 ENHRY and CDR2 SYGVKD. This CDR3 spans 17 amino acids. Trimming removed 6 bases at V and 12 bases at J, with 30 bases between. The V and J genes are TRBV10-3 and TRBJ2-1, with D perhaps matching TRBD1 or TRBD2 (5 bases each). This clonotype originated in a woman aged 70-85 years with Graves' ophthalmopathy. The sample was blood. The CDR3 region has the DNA TGTGCCATCAGGGGGGACGGACGAGCAGGCAGGAGAGCAGGGCAGTTCTTC. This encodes CAIRGDGRAGRRAGQFF.